This TCR beta chain came from a study of T cell repertoires in cytomegalovirus infection. TCRdb analysed the reads with MiXCR anew, one entry per CDR3 protein. The table lists 200,000 to 250,000 distinct CDR3 sequences, 38% of them singletons. A remark on this clonotype: Its antigen remains unidentified.

The receptor was derived from a human donor in good health (CMV status not recorded). Some clones in this sample may be carry-over from other donors' samples. Sequenced material: CD8+ T cells from cultured PBMCs, taken from culture after CMV antigen stimulation.

The CDR3 sequence: CASSYHRATGFPGPYEQYF. CDR3 nucleotide sequence: TGTGCCAGCAGCTACCATCGGGCTACAGGGTTCCCGGGGCCCTACGAGCAGTACTTC. The chain uses TRBV11-2 and TRBJ2-7; tentatively, D is TRBD1 (6 bases). Trimming removed 4 bases from V and 2 bases from J, with 27 bases in between. The CDR3 covers 19 residues. Germline-derived CDR1 and CDR2 are SGHAT and FQNNGV. The full variable domain, its missing parts supplied by reference TRBV11-2 and TRBJ2-7, is EAGVAQSPRYKIIEKRQSVAFWCNPISGHATLYWYQQILGQGPKLLIQFQNNGVVDDSQLPKDRFSAERLKGVDSTLKIQPAKLEDSAVYLCASSYHRATGFPGPYEQYFGPGTRLTVT.